This T cell receptor (beta chain) stems from a study of T cell repertoires in aging, cancer and after chemotherapy. V lost 2 bases, J lost 0 bases, and 9 bases lay in between. Germline V CDR1 and CDR2: SGHTA, FQGNSA. The CDR3 consists of 15 residues. Multiplex touch-down PCR with TRB-A/B primers amplified rearranged V-D-J TRB sequences. In TCRdb, the multiplex PCR reads were re-called with MiXCR into one record per CDR3 protein. The sample records fewer than 9,500 distinct CDR3 sequences, over 30% being singletons. Peripheral blood genomic DNA, not sorted cells or RNA, was the template. The sequenced sample was blood. The rearrangement uses TRBV7-2 and TRBJ2-3; tentatively, D is TRBD1 (5 bases). The source is a human donor in good health. In DNA form, the CDR3 reads TGTGCCAGCAGCTTAACCCGACAGAGCACAGATACGCAGTATTTT. Translating gives CASSLTRQSTDTQYF.